This passage covers 28 T cell receptor beta chains from one sample sequenced in a study of neoadjuvant anti-PD-1 for oral cavity cancer. Measured with immunoSEQ multiplex PCR; TCRdb has only the in-frame clones, and not every one. The table shows roughly 14,000 clones, with about 67% occurring only once. Sequenced here: PBMCs, sampled before nivolumab (anti-PD-1) treatment. All receptors come from a person aged 35 to 85 with oral cavity squamous cell carcinoma.

This clone has just a few counts. The gene calls are TRBV18 and TRBJ2-5, with D perhaps TRBD2 (7 bases). V was clipped by 5 bases and J by 2 bases, with 18 bases between them. CDR1 is KGHSH and CDR2 is LQKENI in the germline V gene. The CDR3 runs 16 residues. CDR3 in amino acids: CASSSGGQGRQETQYF. The CDR3, as DNA: TGTGCCAGCTCATCCGGGGGGCAGGGGCGACAAGAGACCCAGTACTTC.

This sequence joins TRBV7-9 and TRBJ1-2; D unclear. V shed 3 bases and J shed 8 bases, with 16 bases lying between them. CDR1 is SEHNR and CDR2 is FQNEAQ in the germline V gene (reference sequence). The CDR3 consists of 14 residues. Written as DNA, the CDR3 is TGTGCCAGCAGCTTTACAGATCCCTTTGGCGGCTACACCTTC. It yields the protein CASSFTDPFGGYTF.

The chain uses TRBV6-1 and TRBJ2-1; 8 bases line up with TRBD1. The ends lost 1 base at V and 6 bases at J; junction bases unmatched: 5. The CDR3 runs 15 residues. Germline loops: CDR1 MNHNS, CDR2 SASEGT. CDR3 protein: CASSEVDRAFNEQFF. Written as DNA, the CDR3 is TGTGCCAGCAGTGAAGTGGACAGGGCCTTCAATGAGCAGTTCTTC.

This clone was seen a handful of times. The chain has TRBV9 and TRBJ1-3; 9 bases are shared with TRBD1. CDR1 and CDR2 (germline): SGDLS, YYNGEE. There are 18 residues in the CDR3. The V and J ends lost 3 bases and 5 bases, in that order; junction bases with no gene match: 15. Written as DNA, the CDR3 is TGTGCCAGCAGCGCCCTCCCCGGGACAGGGTCTCGGAGAAACACCATATATTTT. This encodes CASSALPGTGSRRNTIYF.

This clone was observed a handful of times. V is TRBV18 and J is TRBJ1-5; D remains ambiguous. The CDR3 is 14 amino acids. Trimming cost V 4 bases and J 7 bases, with 14 bases left between them. From germline, CDR1 is KGHSH and CDR2 LQKENI. The CDR3 nucleotides are TGTGCCAGCTCACGCGACGCCAACGAGCAGCCCCAGCATTTT. Its protein is CASSRDANEQPQHF. Based on the CDR3 plus reference TRBV18 and TRBJ1-5, the full variable domain is NAGVMQNPRHLVRRRGQEARLRCSPMKGHSHVYWYRQLPEEGLKFMVYLQKENIIDESGMPKERFSAEFPKEGPSILRIQQVVRGDSAAYFCASSRDANEQPQHFGDGTRLSIL.

The rearrangement links TRBV5-4 to TRBJ2-3; D unresolved. The CDR3 runs to 14 residues. Germline loops: CDR1 SGHNT, CDR2 YYREEE (reference sequence). The V end lost 7 bases, the J end lost 2 bases, and 14 bases lay between the germline ends. The CDR3 region has the DNA TGTGCCAGCGGCCGGGCCACGTACACAGATACGCAGTATTTT. Translated, it gives CASGRATYTDTQYF.

V usage is TRBV19 and J usage is TRBJ2-7; D is possibly TRBD1 or TRBD2 (6 bases each). The CDR3 has 16 residues. The V gene's germline CDR1 is LNHDA and CDR2 SQIVND (reference sequence). V was trimmed by 5 bases and J by 2 bases, leaving 19 bases between them. CDR3 coding DNA: TGTGCCAGTAGTCCCACGAGGGGGGCCCCGCCCTACGAGCAGTACTTC. Amino acid sequence: CASSPTRGAPPYEQYF.

The chain uses TRBV2 and TRBJ1-2; 7 nucleotides agree with TRBD1. Looked up from germline, CDR1 is SNHLY and CDR2 is FYNNEI. This CDR3 comprises 14 residues. With V trimmed by 6 bases and J by 2 bases, 6 bases remained unmatched. CDR3 residues: CASSEPGQNYGYTF. The DNA of the CDR3 is TGTGCCAGCAGCGAACCGGGACAGAACTATGGCTACACCTTC.

The CDR3 DNA is TGCGCCAGCAGCCACCCTGGGCTGGACAACGAAGCTGAAGCTTTCTTT. As protein: CASSHPGLDNEAEAFF. V is TRBV4-1 and J is TRBJ1-1; D might be TRBD1 (5 bases). V was trimmed by 3 bases and J by 6 bases, leaving 20 bases between them. Germline V gives CDR1 MGHRA, CDR2 YSYEKL. This CDR3 spans 16 amino acids.

This clone appeared once. V usage is TRBV7-9 and J usage is TRBJ2-5; unclear D gene. The CDR3 covers 12 residues. Germline values: CDR1 SEHNR, CDR2 FQNEAQ (reference sequence). Trimming took off 3 bases at V and 6 bases at J, with 8 bases between the two ends. DNA for the CDR3: TGTGCCAGCAGCTTCCGCAGGAAGACCCAGTACTTC. Encoded protein: CASSFRRKTQYF.

J is TRBJ1-6 and V is TRBV19; no firm D call. The CDR3 sequence is 12 residues long. V dropped 7 bases and J dropped 7 bases, with 8 bases sitting between them. Germline CDR1 LNHDA, CDR2 SQIVND (reference sequence). In DNA form, the CDR3 reads TGTGCCAGTAACTTTCTAAATTCACCCCTCCACTTT. Translated: CASNFLNSPLHF.

V usage is TRBV5-1 and J usage is TRBJ1-2; D gene ambiguous. The CDR3 has 13 residues. Germline V gene lookup returns CDR1 SGHRS and CDR2 YFSETQ. V was shortened by 1 base and J by 3 bases, with 7 bases between the two germline ends. CDR3 DNA: TGCGCCAGCAGCTTGAAGGTAGACTATGGCTACACCTTC. Amino acid sequence: CASSLKVDYGYTF.

The chain joins TRBV29-1 to TRBJ2-5, with D possibly matching TRBD2 (5 bases). The CDR3 loop spans 13 amino acids. V gave up 4 bases and J gave up 5 bases, with 14 bases separating them. CDR1 is SQVTM, CDR2 ANQGSEA, per germline. CDR3 sequence (DNA): TGCAGCGTTGCCGGGGTGGTGGGCGAGACCCAGTACTTC. Translating it yields CSVAGVVGETQYF.

This chain links TRBV5-3 with TRBJ2-1, with a tentative D call TRBD1 (6 bases). TRBV5-3 has ORF status, its function being uncertain. With 0 bases removed from V and 3 bases from J, the gap between germline ends came to 34 bases. CDR3 size: 23 residues. The CDR3 nucleotides are TGTGCCAGAAGCTTGGAGGTGGAGGATGAGGGGGTGTCCTTCGTAGGGGTCTACAATGAGCAGTTCTTC. The encoded protein is CARSLEVEDEGVSFVGVYNEQFF.

Concerning this clone: Other DNA sequences in this sample translate to the same CDR3. The chain employs TRBV6-6 and TRBJ1-1, with unresolved D. The V gene lost 4 bases and the J gene lost 6 bases, with 9 bases spanning the gap. Per the germline V gene, CDR1 is MNHNY and CDR2 is SVGAGI (reference sequence). This CDR3 comprises 12 residues. The chain's CDR3 is CASSSPGAEAFF. CDR3 DNA: TGTGCCAGCAGTTCCCCTGGCGCTGAAGCTTTCTTT.

This clone has a handful of counts. The rearrangement joins TRBV9 to TRBJ1-6; the D gene is possibly TRBD1 (6 bases). Germline V gene data show CDR1 as SGDLS and CDR2 as YYNGEE. The CDR3 is 14 residues long. V shed 4 bases and J shed 14 bases, with 19 bases lying between them. CDR3 sequence (DNA): TGTGCCAGCAGCCTGTCTGGCGGTCAGGGGACCCTCCACTTT. This sequence encodes CASSLSGGQGTLHF.

This clone was seen more than once but under ten times. This chain connects TRBV6-6 to TRBJ1-1, with no clear D. Trimming cost V 2 bases and J 1 base, with 2 bases left between them. CDR3 length: 12 residues. Germline-derived CDR1 and CDR2 are MNHNY and SVGAGI (reference sequence). CDR3 DNA: TGTGCCAGCAGTTACCCGAACACTGAAGCTTTCTTT. Amino acids: CASSYPNTEAFF.

The genes are TRBV5-1 and TRBJ2-3, with D tentatively TRBD1 (6 bases). CDR1 is SGHRS, CDR2 YFSETQ, per germline. Trimming removed 0 bases from V and 3 bases from J, with 8 bases in between. This CDR3 contains 14 residues. CDR3 loop: CASSLDQGTDTQYF. The CDR3 nucleotides are TGCGCCAGCAGCTTGGACCAGGGGACAGATACGCAGTATTTT.

This sequence joins TRBV5-6 and TRBJ2-1; D perhaps matches TRBD2 (6 bases). The CDR3 extends over 12 amino acids. The germline CDR1 and CDR2 sequences are SGHDT and YYEEEE. Trimming took 2 bases from V and 7 from J, leaving 7 bases between them. CDR3 DNA sequence: TGTGCCAGCAGCTTTGGGGGGAATGAGCAGTTCTTC. The encoded protein is CASSFGGNEQFF.

The genes are TRBV19 and TRBJ2-2; D perhaps matches TRBD1 (5 bases). Trimming pared 1 base from V and 6 bases from J, leaving 6 bases between. The CDR3 is 13 amino acids. Germline lookup yields CDR1 LNHDA and CDR2 SQIVND (reference sequence). In DNA form, the CDR3 reads TGTGCCAGTAGTATAGTAGGGGCCGGGGAGCTGTTTTTT. Translated: CASSIVGAGELFF.

The gene calls are TRBV6-5 and TRBJ2-5; 7 bases line up with TRBD1. CDR1 is MNHEY, CDR2 SVGAGI, per germline. The CDR3 spans 14 residues. The V and J ends lost 6 bases and 4 bases, in that order; junction bases with no gene match: 8. DNA for the CDR3: TGTGCCAGCAGCCGTAGACAGGGAAGAGAGACCCAGTACTTC. This encodes CASSRRQGRETQYF.

The chain links TRBV9 to TRBJ2-3; the match to TRBD2 covers 12 bases. V gave up 4 bases and J gave up 2 bases; unmatched junction bases: 5. The germline V gene encodes CDR1 SGDLS and CDR2 YYNGEE. The CDR3 runs to 16 residues. For the CDR3, the DNA is TGTGCCAGCAGCCTCGGACTAGCGGGGAACACAGATACGCAGTATTTT. Translation: CASSLGLAGNTDTQYF.

The CDR3 loop is CASSPKQGAAYEQYF. The CDR3, as DNA: TGTGCCAGCTCACCAAAACAGGGGGCGGCCTACGAGCAGTACTTC. The chain uses TRBV18 and TRBJ2-7, with 9 bases lining up with TRBD1. The CDR3 has 15 residues. The junction had 4 bases not matched to a gene; V was cut back by 2 bases and J by 2 bases. Per the germline V gene, CDR1 is KGHSH and CDR2 is LQKENI.

This clone has a handful of counts. This chain joins TRBV6-6 and TRBJ1-1, with D hard to call. The CDR3 runs 11 residues. Trimming took 5 bases from V and 8 from J, leaving 9 bases between them. Looked up from germline, CDR1 is MNHNY and CDR2 is SVGAGI (reference sequence). The CDR3 sequence is CASSRSTEAFF. Written as DNA, the CDR3 is TGTGCCAGCAGTCGGTCGACAGAAGCTTTCTTT.

The rearrangement links TRBV1 to TRBJ1-1; the table's D call, TRBD1, was not checked against the DNA. TRBV1 has pseudogene status. The CDR3 is 14 amino acids. CDR3 region: CTSSQEDRNTEAFF. DNA of the CDR3: TGCACCAGCAGCCAAGAAGACAGGAACACTGAAGCTTTCTTT.

The chain has TRBV9 and TRBJ1-1; D remains ambiguous. V was pared by 4 bases and J by 4 bases, with 14 bases between. In germline, CDR1 is SGDLS, CDR2 YYNGEE. This CDR3 has 14 residues. The CDR3, as DNA: TGTGCCAGCAGCTTCGGACGTCCGGGCACTGAAGCTTTCTTT. This translates into CASSFGRPGTEAFF.

A remark on this clone: The same CDR3 also results from other DNA sequences found in this sample. The rearrangement links TRBV5-1 to TRBJ2-2; no clear D. Germline V gene lookup returns CDR1 SGHRS and CDR2 YFSETQ. Between the trimmed V and J ends, which lost 0 bases and 2 bases, there was a span of 5 bases. The CDR3 loop spans 14 amino acids. Written as DNA, the CDR3 is TGCGCCAGCAGCTTGGACGGAAACACCGGGGAGCTGTTTTTT. Translated, it gives CASSLDGNTGELFF.

The V call is TRBV30, the J call TRBJ1-3; D ambiguous. With 0 bases removed from V and 0 bases from J, the gap between germline ends came to 6 bases. The CDR3 is made up of 14 amino acids. CDR1 GTSNPN and CDR2 SVGIG come from the germline V gene (reference sequence). CDR3 nucleotides: TGTGCCTGGAGTGTATCTCACTCTGGAAACACCATATATTTT. It is translated as CAWSVSHSGNTIYF.